The 10 T cell receptor beta chains reported below all come from one sample, sequenced in a study of CD8+ T cells in alopecia areata. Extracted RNA was reverse transcribed, and the resulting cDNA served as sequencing template. Libraries were prepared by immunoSEQ multiplex PCR; TCRdb keeps only in-frame clonotypes and omits some of them. In the table there are approximately 150,000 clones, 70% to 90% of which are singletons. Treatment in this sample: oral pan-JAK inhibitor, 5-10 mg twice daily. Material: CD8+ T cells sorted from blood, obtained at week 4, from a patient treated with tofacitinib. The receptor set was obtained from a human donor with alopecia areata.

The rearrangement links TRBV7-6 to TRBJ2-1; either TRBD1 or TRBD2 may fit D (5 bases each). The CDR3 is 16 residues long. The germline V and J ends were trimmed by 6 bases and 8 bases, with 23 bases remaining between them. The germline V gene encodes CDR1 SGHVS and CDR2 FNYEAQ. As DNA, the CDR3 is TGTGCCAGCAGGACCTCGAAAGGGGAGAAGGTCGATGAGCAGTTCTTC. It yields the protein CASRTSKGEKVDEQFF.

A remark on this clone: At one end, the junction sequence differs from germline, possibly due to a read error. Different DNA sequences within this sample yield the same CDR3. The CDR3 DNA reads TGTGCCAGCAGTTTGGGACAGGGGGGCTACGAGCAGTACTTC. Translated: CASSLGQGGYEQYF. The rearrangement joins TRBV5-4 to TRBJ2-7; 11 bases match TRBD1. Germline V CDR1 and CDR2: SGHNT, YYREEE (reference sequence). This CDR3 has 14 residues.

The V call is TRBV29-1, the J call TRBJ2-2; D possibly corresponds to TRBD1 (6 bases). The CDR3 runs to 12 residues. The germline CDR1 and CDR2 sequences are SQVTM and ANQGSEA. V was clipped by 4 bases and J by 3 bases, with 6 bases between them. The DNA for the CDR3 is TGCAGCGTTGCAGGGGACACCGGGGAGCTGTTTTTT. Translation: CSVAGDTGELFF.

This chain links TRBV30 with TRBJ2-7, with unresolved D. There are 14 residues in the CDR3. Germline values: CDR1 GTSNPN, CDR2 SVGIG (reference sequence). Trimming pared 4 bases from V and 2 bases from J, leaving 15 bases between. The CDR3 loop is CAWTAIDRTYEQYF. Written as DNA, the CDR3 is TGTGCCTGGACCGCAATTGATAGGACCTACGAGCAGTACTTC.

The chain carries TRBV10-2 and TRBJ2-7; TRBD2 matches 8 bases. CDR3 length equals 12 residues. Trimming took 11 bases from V and 0 from J; bases not matched to a gene: 3. Germline lookup yields CDR1 WSHSY and CDR2 SAAADI. The CDR3 protein is CAASGSSYEQYF. As DNA, the CDR3 is TGCGCCGCGAGCGGGAGCTCCTACGAGCAGTACTTC.

This chain uses TRBV2 with TRBJ1-4; no definite D call. The CDR3 contains 15 residues. The V gene's germline CDR1 is SNHLY and CDR2 FYNNEI. Trimming removed 7 bases at V and 5 bases at J, with 17 bases between. The CDR3 DNA follows: TGTGCCAGCACCCCTCAGAGCGGGTGGAATGAAAAACTGTTTTTT. Encoded protein: CASTPQSGWNEKLFF.

In this sample, this clone turned up a few times. V usage is TRBV13 and J usage is TRBJ1-2, with D hard to call. The germline V and J ends were trimmed by 4 bases and 3 bases, with 3 bases remaining between them. The CDR3 sequence is 11 residues long. Germline V lookup: CDR1 PRHDT, CDR2 FYEKMQ (reference sequence). The CDR3 DNA is TGTGCCAGCAGCTCGTACTATGGCTACACCTTC. It specifies CASSSYYGYTF. Full variable domain (remainder filled in from reference TRBV13 and TRBJ1-2): AAGVIQSPRHLIKEKRETATLKCYPIPRHDTVYWYQQGPGQDPQFLISFYEKMQSDKGSIPDRFSAQQFSDYHSELNMSSLELGDSALYFCASSSYYGYTFGSGTRLTVV.

V usage is TRBV7-9 and J usage is TRBJ2-5, with D possibly being TRBD2 (6 bases). This CDR3 region has 14 residues. Germline V lookup: CDR1 SEHNR, CDR2 FQNEAQ (reference sequence). Between the trimmed V and J ends, which lost 4 bases and 3 bases, there was a span of 12 bases. CDR3 region: CASSSLAGKETQYF. The CDR3 bases are TGTGCCAGCAGCTCCCTGGCGGGGAAAGAGACCCAGTACTTC. Full variable domain (remainder filled in from reference TRBV7-9 and TRBJ2-5): DTGVSQNPRHKITKRGQNVTFRCDPISEHNRLYWYRQTLGQGPEFLTYFQNEAQLEKSRLLSDRFSAERPKGSFSTLEIQRTEQGDSAMYLCASSSLAGKETQYFGPGTRLLVL.

This chain links TRBV7-9 with TRBJ1-4; 7 bases match TRBD1. The ends lost 2 bases at V and 7 bases at J; junction bases unmatched: 10. Germline V gene data show CDR1 as SEHNR and CDR2 as FQNEAQ (reference sequence). This CDR3 has 16 residues. CDR3 residues: CASSLHSGGPFEKLFF. The CDR3 nucleotides read TGTGCCAGCAGCTTACATTCAGGGGGGCCTTTTGAAAAACTGTTTTTT.

The chain joins TRBV15 to TRBJ2-1; perhaps D is TRBD1 or TRBD2 (5 bases each). The CDR3 runs 13 residues. Per the germline V gene, CDR1 is LNHNV and CDR2 is YYDKDF (reference sequence). V was trimmed by 5 bases and J by 10 bases, leaving 15 bases between them. The CDR3 bases are TGTGCCACCAGCGAGAGTGGGGACGGGGAGCAGTTCTTC. Its protein product is CATSESGDGEQFF.